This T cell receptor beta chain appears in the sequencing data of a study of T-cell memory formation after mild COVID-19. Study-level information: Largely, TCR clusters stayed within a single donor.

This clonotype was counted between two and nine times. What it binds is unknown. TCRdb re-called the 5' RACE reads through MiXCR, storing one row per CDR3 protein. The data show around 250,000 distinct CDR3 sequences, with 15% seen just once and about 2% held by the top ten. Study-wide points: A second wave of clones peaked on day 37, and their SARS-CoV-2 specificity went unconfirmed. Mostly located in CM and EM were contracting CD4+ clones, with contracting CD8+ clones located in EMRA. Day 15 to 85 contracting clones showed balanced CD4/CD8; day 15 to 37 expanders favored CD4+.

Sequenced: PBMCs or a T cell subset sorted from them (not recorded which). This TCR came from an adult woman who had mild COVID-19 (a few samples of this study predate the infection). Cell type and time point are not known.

The CDR3 bases are TGTGCCAGCAGTCGTCGGACTAGCGGGGGGGCCAACGAGCAGTACTTC. Protein product: CASSRRTSGGANEQYF. The rearrangement joins TRBV12-3 or TRBV12-4 to TRBJ2-7; TRBD2 matches at 15 bases. The junction had 7 bases not matched to a gene; V was cut back by 5 bases and J by 5 bases. The CDR3 has 16 amino acids.